Listed below are T cell receptor beta chains from one sample, sequenced in a study of cytomegalovirus exposure and HLA in healthy donors. Sequencing was performed with immunoSEQ multiplex PCR; in TCRdb, only in-frame clones are kept and a portion is missing. Among 99,000 or so clones listed, 78% were seen once. Sequenced input: PBMCs. The receptors shown here come from a male donor in good health and CMV-seronegative. Both conserved end residues are part of each CDR3. A D gene is named only where the DNA matches it firmly. Clone size is not always given. Where it is, it says once, few, many or a class for expanded clones.

v_gene: TRBV7-9; j_gene: TRBJ2-1; d_gene: NA; abundance: NA; CDR3aa: CASSALRQYNEQFF; CDR3nt: TGTGCCAGCAGCGCCCTGAGACAGTACAATGAGCAGTTCTTC
v_gene: TRBV7-9; j_gene: TRBJ2-7; d_gene: TRBD1; abundance: NA; CDR3aa: CASSPGTGVSEQYF; CDR3nt: TGTGCCAGCAGCCCCGGGACAGGGGTCTCCGAGCAGTACTTC
v_gene: TRBV21-1; j_gene: TRBJ2-7; d_gene: NA; abundance: NA; CDR3aa: CASSRSTGATYEQYF; CDR3nt: TGTGCCAGCAGCAGATCGACAGGGGCTACCTACGAGCAGTACTTC
v_gene: TRBV27; j_gene: TRBJ2-7; d_gene: TRBD2; abundance: NA; CDR3aa: CASSRSSGTEQYF; CDR3nt: TGTGCCAGCAGCCGTAGTAGCGGGACCGAGCAGTACTTC
v_gene: TRBV6-1; j_gene: TRBJ2-5; d_gene: NA; abundance: many; CDR3aa: CASRARVGETQYF; CDR3nt: TGTGCCAGCAGGGCGCGGGTGGGGGAGACCCAGTACTTC
v_gene: TRBV10-3; j_gene: TRBJ2-7; d_gene: TRBD2; abundance: NA; CDR3aa: CATSTLAGANEQYF; CDR3nt: TGTGCCACCTCGACGCTAGCGGGAGCCAACGAGCAGTACTTC
v_gene: TRBV7-2; j_gene: TRBJ1-4; d_gene: NA; abundance: NA; CDR3aa: CASTLRDTYGKLFF; CDR3nt: TGTGCCAGCACCCTAAGGGACACCTATGGAAAACTGTTTTTT
v_gene: TRBV28; j_gene: TRBJ2-1; d_gene: NA; abundance: NA; CDR3aa: CASSLSRREQFF; CDR3nt: TGTGCCAGCAGTTTAAGTCGTCGGGAGCAGTTCTTC
v_gene: TRBV27; j_gene: TRBJ2-5; d_gene: NA; abundance: NA; CDR3aa: CASSLQLQETQYF; CDR3nt: TGTGCCAGCAGTTTACAACTCCAAGAGACCCAGTACTTC
v_gene: TRBV19; j_gene: TRBJ2-1; d_gene: TRBD1; abundance: NA; CDR3aa: CASSIWTGVTYNEQFF; CDR3nt: TGTGCCAGTAGTATATGGACAGGGGTAACCTACAATGAGCAGTTCTTC
v_gene: TRBV11-2; j_gene: TRBJ1-1; d_gene: NA; abundance: NA; CDR3aa: CASSLGRHMNTEAFF; CDR3nt: TGTGCCAGCAGCCTAGGACGACACATGAACACTGAAGCTTTCTTT
v_gene: TRBV6-5; j_gene: TRBJ1-5; d_gene: NA; abundance: NA; CDR3aa: CASSSDRASPRDF; CDR3nt: TGTGCCAGCAGTTCGGACCGGGCCAGCCCCAGGGATTTT
v_gene: TRBV19; j_gene: TRBJ2-1; d_gene: NA; abundance: NA; CDR3aa: CASTDRRVNEQFF; CDR3nt: TGTGCCAGTACCGACAGGCGGGTCAATGAGCAGTTCTTC
v_gene: TRBV28; j_gene: TRBJ1-2; d_gene: NA; abundance: once; CDR3aa: CASSLPPLGYTF; CDR3nt: TGTGCCAGCAGTCTACCCCCCTTGGGCTACACCTTC
v_gene: TRBV28; j_gene: TRBJ2-2; d_gene: TRBD1; abundance: NA; CDR3aa: CASSSPGTGGSGELFF; CDR3nt: TGTGCCAGCAGTTCTCCCGGGACAGGGGGGAGCGGGGAGCTGTTTTTT